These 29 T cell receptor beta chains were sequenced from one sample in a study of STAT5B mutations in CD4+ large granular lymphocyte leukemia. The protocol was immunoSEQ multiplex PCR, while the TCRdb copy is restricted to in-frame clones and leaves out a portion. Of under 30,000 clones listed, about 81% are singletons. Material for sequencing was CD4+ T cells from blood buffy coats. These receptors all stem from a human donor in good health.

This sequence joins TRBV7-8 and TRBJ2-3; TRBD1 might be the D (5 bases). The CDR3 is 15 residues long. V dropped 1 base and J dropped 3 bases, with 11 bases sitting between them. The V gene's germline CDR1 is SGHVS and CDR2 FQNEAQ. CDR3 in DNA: TGTGCCAGCAGCTTAGGGGGCATCTCGACAGATACGCAGTATTTT. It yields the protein CASSLGGISTDTQYF.

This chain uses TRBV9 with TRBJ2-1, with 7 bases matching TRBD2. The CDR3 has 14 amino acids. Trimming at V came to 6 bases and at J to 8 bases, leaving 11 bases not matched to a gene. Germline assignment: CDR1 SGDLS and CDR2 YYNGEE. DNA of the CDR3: TGTGCCAGCAATCGGGGAATCCGGGGGGATGAGCAGTTCTTC. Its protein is CASNRGIRGDEQFF.

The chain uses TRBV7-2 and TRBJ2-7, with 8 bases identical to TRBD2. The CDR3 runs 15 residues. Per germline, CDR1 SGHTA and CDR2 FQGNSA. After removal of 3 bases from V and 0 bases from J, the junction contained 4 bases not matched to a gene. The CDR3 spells CASSFSGDTSYEQYF. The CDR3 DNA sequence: TGTGCCAGCAGCTTTAGCGGGGACACCTCCTACGAGCAGTACTTC.

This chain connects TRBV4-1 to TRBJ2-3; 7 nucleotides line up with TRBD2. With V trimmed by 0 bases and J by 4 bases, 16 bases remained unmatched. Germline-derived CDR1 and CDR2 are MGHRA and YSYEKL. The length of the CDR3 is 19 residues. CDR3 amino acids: CASSQDGTGGGVFADTQYF. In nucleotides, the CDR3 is TGCGCCAGCAGCCAAGACGGGACGGGAGGAGGCGTCTTCGCAGATACGCAGTATTTT.

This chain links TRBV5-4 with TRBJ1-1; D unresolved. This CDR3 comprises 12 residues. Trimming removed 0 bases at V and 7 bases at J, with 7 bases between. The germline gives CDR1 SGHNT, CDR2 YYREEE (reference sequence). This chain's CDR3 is CASSLAGREAFF. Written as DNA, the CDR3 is TGTGCCAGCAGCTTGGCCGGCCGTGAAGCTTTCTTT.

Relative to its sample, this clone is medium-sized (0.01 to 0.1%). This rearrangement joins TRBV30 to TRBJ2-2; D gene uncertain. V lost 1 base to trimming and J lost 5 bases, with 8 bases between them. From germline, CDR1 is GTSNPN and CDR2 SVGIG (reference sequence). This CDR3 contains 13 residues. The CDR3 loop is CAWSASITGELFF. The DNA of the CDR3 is TGTGCCTGGAGTGCAAGTATTACCGGGGAGCTGTTTTTT.

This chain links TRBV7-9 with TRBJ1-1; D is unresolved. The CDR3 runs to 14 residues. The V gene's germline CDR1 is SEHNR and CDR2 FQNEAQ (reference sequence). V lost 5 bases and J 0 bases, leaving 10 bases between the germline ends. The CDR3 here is CASSLSRLNTEAFF. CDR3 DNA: TGTGCCAGCAGCCTCAGTAGGTTGAACACTGAAGCTTTCTTT.

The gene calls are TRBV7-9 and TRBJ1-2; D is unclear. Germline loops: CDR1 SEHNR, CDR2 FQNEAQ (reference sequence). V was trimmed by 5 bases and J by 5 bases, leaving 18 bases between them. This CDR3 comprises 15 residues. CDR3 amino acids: CASSAHSTGQYGYTF. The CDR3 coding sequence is TGTGCCAGCAGCGCTCATTCGACTGGGCAGTATGGCTACACCTTC. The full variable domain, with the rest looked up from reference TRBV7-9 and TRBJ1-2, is DTGVSQNPRHKITKRGQNVTFRCDPISEHNRLYWYRQTLGQGPEFLTYFQNEAQLEKSRLLSDRFSAERPKGSFSTLEIQRTEQGDSAMYLCASSAHSTGQYGYTFGSGTRLTVV.

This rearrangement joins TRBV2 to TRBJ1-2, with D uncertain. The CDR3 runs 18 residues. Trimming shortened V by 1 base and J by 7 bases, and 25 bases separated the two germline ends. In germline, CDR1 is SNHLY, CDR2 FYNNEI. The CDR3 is CASSEGRTRQGRWGGYTF. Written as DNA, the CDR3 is TGTGCCAGCAGTGAAGGCCGTACCAGACAAGGGAGATGGGGTGGCTACACCTTC.

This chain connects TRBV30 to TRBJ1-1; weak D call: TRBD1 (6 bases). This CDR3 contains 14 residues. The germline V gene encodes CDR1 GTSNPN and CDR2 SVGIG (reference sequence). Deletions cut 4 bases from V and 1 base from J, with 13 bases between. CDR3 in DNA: TGTGCCTGGACCAAGGGGGGGCGGAACACTGAAGCTTTCTTT. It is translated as CAWTKGGRNTEAFF.

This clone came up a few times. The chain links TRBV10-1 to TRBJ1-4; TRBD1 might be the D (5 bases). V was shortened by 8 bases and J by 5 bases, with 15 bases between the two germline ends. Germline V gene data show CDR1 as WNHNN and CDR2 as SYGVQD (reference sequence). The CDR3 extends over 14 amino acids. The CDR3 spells CASGRQIKNEKLFF. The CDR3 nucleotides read TGCGCCAGCGGAAGACAGATCAAGAATGAAAAACTGTTTTTT.

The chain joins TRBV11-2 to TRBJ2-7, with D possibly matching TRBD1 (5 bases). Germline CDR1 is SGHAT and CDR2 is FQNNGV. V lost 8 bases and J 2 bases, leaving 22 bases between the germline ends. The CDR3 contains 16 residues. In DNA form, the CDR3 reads TGTGCCAGCCAGCTTGGGTTGTTGAACAGGACCTACGAGCAGTACTTC. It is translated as CASQLGLLNRTYEQYF.

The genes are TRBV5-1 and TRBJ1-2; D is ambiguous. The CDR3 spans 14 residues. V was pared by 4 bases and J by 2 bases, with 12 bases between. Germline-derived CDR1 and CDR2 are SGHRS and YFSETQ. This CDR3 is CASSPVTENYGYTF. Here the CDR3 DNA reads TGCGCCAGCAGCCCGGTTACAGAGAACTATGGCTACACCTTC.

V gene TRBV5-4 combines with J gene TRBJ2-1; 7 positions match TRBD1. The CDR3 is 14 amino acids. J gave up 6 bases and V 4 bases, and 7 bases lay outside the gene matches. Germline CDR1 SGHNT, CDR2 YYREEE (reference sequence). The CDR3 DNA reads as TGTGCCAGCAGCCGGGACAGCGCGTCCAATGAGCAGTTCTTC. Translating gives CASSRDSASNEQFF.

Here the CDR3 DNA reads TGTGCCAGCAGTATCCCCGGGGGTAACTATGGCTACACCTTC. The encoded protein is CASSIPGGNYGYTF. V usage is TRBV28 and J usage is TRBJ1-2, with D tentatively TRBD1 (5 bases). There are 14 residues in the CDR3. Per germline, CDR1 MDHEN and CDR2 SYDVKM. V lost 5 bases to trimming and J lost 1 base, with 11 bases between them.

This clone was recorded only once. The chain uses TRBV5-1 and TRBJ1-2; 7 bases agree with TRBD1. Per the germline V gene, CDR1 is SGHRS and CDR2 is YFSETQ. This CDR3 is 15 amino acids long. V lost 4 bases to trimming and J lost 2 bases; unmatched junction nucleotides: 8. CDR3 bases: TGCGCCAGCAGCCCCGACCCGACAGGGAACTATGGCTACACCTTC. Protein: CASSPDPTGNYGYTF. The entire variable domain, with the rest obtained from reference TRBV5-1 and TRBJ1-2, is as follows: KAGVTQTPRYLIKTRGQQVTLSCSPISGHRSVSWYQQTPGQGLQFLFEYFSETQRNKGNFPGRFSGRQFSNSRSEMNVSTLELGDSALYLCASSPDPTGNYGYTFGSGTRLTVV.

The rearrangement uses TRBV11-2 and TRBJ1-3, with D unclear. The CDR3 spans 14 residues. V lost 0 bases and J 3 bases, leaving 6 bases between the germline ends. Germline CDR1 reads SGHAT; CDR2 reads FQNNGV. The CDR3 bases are TGTGCCAGCAGCTTAGAAATAGATGGAAACACCATATATTTT. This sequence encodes CASSLEIDGNTIYF.

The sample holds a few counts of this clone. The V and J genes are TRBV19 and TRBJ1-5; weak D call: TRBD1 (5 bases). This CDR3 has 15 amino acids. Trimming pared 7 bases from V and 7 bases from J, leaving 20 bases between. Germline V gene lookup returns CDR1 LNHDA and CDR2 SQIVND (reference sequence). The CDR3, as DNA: TGTGCCAGTACGGAAGGCAGGGTTGTTGGCCAGCCCCAGCATTTT. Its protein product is CASTEGRVVGQPQHF. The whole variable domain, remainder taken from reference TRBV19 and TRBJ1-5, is DGGITQSPKYLFRKEGQNVTLSCEQNLNHDAMYWYRQDPGQGLRLIYYSQIVNDFQKGDIAEGYSVSREKKESFPLTVTSAQKNPTAFYLCASTEGRVVGQPQHFGDGTRLSIL.

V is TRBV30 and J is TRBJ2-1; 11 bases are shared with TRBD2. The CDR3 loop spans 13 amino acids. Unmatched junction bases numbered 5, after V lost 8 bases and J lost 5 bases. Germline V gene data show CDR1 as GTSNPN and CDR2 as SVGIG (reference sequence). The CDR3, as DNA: TGTGCCGGAGGGACTAGCGGCAACAATGAGCAGTTCTTC. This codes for CAGGTSGNNEQFF.

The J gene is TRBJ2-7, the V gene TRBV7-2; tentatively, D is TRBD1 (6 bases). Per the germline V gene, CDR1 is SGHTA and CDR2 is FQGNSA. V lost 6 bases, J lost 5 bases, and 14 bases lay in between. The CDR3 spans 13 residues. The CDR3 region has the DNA TGTGCCAGCAGTCATAGTGGGGGCCACGAGCAGTACTTC. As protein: CASSHSGGHEQYF.

Here the CDR3 DNA reads TGTGCCAGCTCACCTACTCTCGGACCAGGCTATGGCTACACCTTC. Protein: CASSPTLGPGYGYTF. The rearrangement joins TRBV18 to TRBJ1-2, with D uncertain. Germline loops: CDR1 KGHSH, CDR2 LQKENI. There are 15 residues in the CDR3. V was cut by 3 bases and J by 4 bases, with 15 bases left in between.

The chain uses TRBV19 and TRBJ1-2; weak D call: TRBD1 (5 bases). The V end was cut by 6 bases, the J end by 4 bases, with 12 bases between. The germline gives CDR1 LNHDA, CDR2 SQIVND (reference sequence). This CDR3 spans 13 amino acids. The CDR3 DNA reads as TGTGCCAGTAGAAGGGACCTACTCTATGGCTACACCTTC. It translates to CASRRDLLYGYTF.

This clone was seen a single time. CDR3: CASSLGGGGGSFTDTQYF. CDR3 in DNA: TGTGCCAGCAGCTTAGGAGGGGGAGGAGGGTCCTTCACAGATACGCAGTATTTT. The chain joins TRBV7-2 to TRBJ2-3; D assignment may be TRBD1 or TRBD2 (6 bases each). This CDR3 contains 18 residues. Per germline, CDR1 SGHTA and CDR2 FQGNSA. The V end was cut by 1 base, the J end by 2 bases, with 19 bases between.

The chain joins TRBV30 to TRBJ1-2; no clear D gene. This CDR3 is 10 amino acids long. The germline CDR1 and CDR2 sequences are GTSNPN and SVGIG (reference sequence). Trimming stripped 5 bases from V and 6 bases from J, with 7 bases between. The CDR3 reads CAWGSNGYTF. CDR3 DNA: TGTGCCTGGGGGAGTAATGGCTACACCTTC.

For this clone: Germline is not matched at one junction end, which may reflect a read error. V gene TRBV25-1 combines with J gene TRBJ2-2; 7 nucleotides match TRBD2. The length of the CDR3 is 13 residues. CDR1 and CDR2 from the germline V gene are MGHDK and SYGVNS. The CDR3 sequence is CGSRGGSTGELFF. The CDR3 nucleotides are TGTGGCAGCCGGGGAGGGTCCACCGGGGAGCTGTTTTTT. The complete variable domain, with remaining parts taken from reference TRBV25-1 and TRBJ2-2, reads EADIYQTPRYLVIGTGKKITLECSQTMGHDKMYWYQQDPGMELHLIHYSYGVNSTEKGDLSSESTVSRIRTEHFPLTLESARPSHTSQYLCGSRGGSTGELFFGEGSRLTVL.

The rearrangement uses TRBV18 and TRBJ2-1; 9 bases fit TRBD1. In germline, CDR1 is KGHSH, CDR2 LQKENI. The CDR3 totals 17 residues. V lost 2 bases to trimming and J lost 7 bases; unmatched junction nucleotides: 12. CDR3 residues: CASSPYNTRQGGNEQFF. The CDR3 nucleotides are TGTGCCAGCTCACCATACAATACGAGACAGGGGGGTAATGAGCAGTTCTTC.

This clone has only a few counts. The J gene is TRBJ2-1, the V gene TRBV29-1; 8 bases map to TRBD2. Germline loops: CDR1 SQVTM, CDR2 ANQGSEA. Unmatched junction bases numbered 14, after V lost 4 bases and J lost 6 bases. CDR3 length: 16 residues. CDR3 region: CSVAGLAGGGGNEQFF. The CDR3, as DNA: TGCAGCGTTGCTGGACTAGCTGGGGGGGGTGGCAATGAGCAGTTCTTC.

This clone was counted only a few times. CDR3 coding DNA: TGTGCCAGCAGCTTGGCAGAATTACAGGGCACTGAAGCTTTCTTT. Encoded protein: CASSLAELQGTEAFF. V and J are TRBV5-5 and TRBJ1-1, with D possibly matching TRBD1 (6 bases). Germline V gene lookup returns CDR1 SGHKS and CDR2 YYEKEE (reference sequence). The V end was cut by 0 bases, the J end by 4 bases, with 13 bases between. CDR3 length: 15 residues.

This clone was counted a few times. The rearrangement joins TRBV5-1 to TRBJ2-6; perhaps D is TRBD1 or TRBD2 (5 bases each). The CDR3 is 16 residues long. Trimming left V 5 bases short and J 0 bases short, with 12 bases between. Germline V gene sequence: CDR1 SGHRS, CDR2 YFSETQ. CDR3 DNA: TGCGCCAGCAGTCCAAGGGGAGCCTCTGGGGCCAACGTCCTGACTTTC. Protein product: CASSPRGASGANVLTF.